One and the same sample provided the 27 T cell receptor beta chains below, sequenced in a study of OX40 agonist ivuxolimab in advanced cancers. This table comes from immunoSEQ multiplex PCR, and its TCRdb copy is limited to in-frame clones, with some not included. The sample carries 80,000 to 95,000 clones, roughly 89% recorded once. The sample was CD4+ or CD8+ T cells sorted from blood, taken in a trial of the OX40 agonist ivuxolimab. The receptor source for this set is an adult with an advanced solid tumor such as melanoma, head and neck, liver or kidney cancer.

The gene calls are TRBV30 and TRBJ1-4; tentatively, D is TRBD1 (5 bases). The ends were cut back, 3 bases at V and 8 bases at J, with 13 bases in the middle. Germline lookup yields CDR1 GTSNPN and CDR2 SVGIG (reference sequence). This CDR3 spans 13 amino acids. DNA of the CDR3: TGTGCCTGGAGCGCTAGGACAAAGGAAAAACTGTTTTTT. Residues: CAWSARTKEKLFF. Using reference TRBV30 and TRBJ1-4 for the parts outside the CDR3, the full variable domain is SQTIHQWPATLVQPVGSPLSLECTVEGTSNPNLYWYRQAAGRGLQLLFYSVGIGQISSEVPQNLSASRPQDRQFILSSKKLLLSDSGFYLCAWSARTKEKLFFGSGTQLSVL.

This clone appeared a few times. The rearrangement links TRBV11-2 to TRBJ1-5; D call uncertain. With 3 bases removed from V and 3 bases from J, the gap between germline ends came to 3 bases. Germline V CDR1 and CDR2: SGHAT, FQNNGV. The CDR3 is 12 residues long. CDR3 sequence reads: CASSFNNQPQHF. As DNA, the CDR3 is TGTGCCAGCAGCTTTAACAATCAGCCCCAGCATTTT.

This clone was observed once. The chain carries TRBV5-6 and TRBJ1-1; 8 bases match TRBD1. After removal of 1 base from V and 3 bases from J, the junction contained 8 bases not matched to a gene. The CDR3 length is 16 residues. Germline CDR1 is SGHDT and CDR2 is YYEEEE. DNA of the CDR3: TGTGCCAGCAGCTTGTCAGGGGGCGAGGTTTACACTGAAGCTTTCTTT. This sequence encodes CASSLSGGEVYTEAFF.

This chain links TRBV5-1 with TRBJ2-5; D is ambiguous. The DNA end favors TRBJ2-7, so the J call may be wrong. Looked up from germline, CDR1 is SGHRS and CDR2 is YFSETQ. The CDR3 has 13 residues. CDR3 sequence: CASSIGPSYEQYF. The DNA of the CDR3 is TGCGCCAGCAGCATTGGTCCCTCCTACGAGCAGTACTTC.

The chain recombines TRBV5-1 with TRBJ2-5; 7 bases map to TRBD2. Germline V CDR1 and CDR2: SGHRS, YFSETQ. The CDR3 spans 17 residues. Germline trimming cut 4 bases from V and 5 bases from J; bases unmatched to any gene: 17. CDR3 loop: CASSPWGTREKGETQYF. CDR3 nucleotide sequence: TGCGCCAGCAGCCCCTGGGGGACGCGGGAGAAGGGGGAGACCCAGTACTTC.

The chain recombines TRBV30 with TRBJ1-5, with TRBD1 identical over 9 bases. J was trimmed by 4 bases and V by 3 bases; bases with no gene match: 4. Germline loops: CDR1 GTSNPN, CDR2 SVGIG (reference sequence). The CDR3 has 14 residues. The CDR3 DNA reads TGTGCCTGGAGGGACAGGGGTCTGAATCAGCCCCAGCATTTT. Encoded protein: CAWRDRGLNQPQHF.

Regarding this clone: The junction and the germline gene differ at one end; a read error may be behind it. J is TRBJ2-7 and V is TRBV7-9, with TRBD1 as a possible D gene (6 bases). The length of the CDR3 is 14 residues. The germline CDR1 and CDR2 sequences are SEHNR and FQNEAQ (reference sequence). The CDR3: CASSLLGQNYGQYF. In DNA form, the CDR3 reads TGTGCCAGCAGCTTATTAGGACAGAACTACGGGCAGTACTTC.

CDR3 DNA sequence: TGCGCCAGCAGCGGCACCCTAAACACCGGGGAGCTGTTTTTT. Translated, it gives CASSGTLNTGELFF. This rearrangement joins TRBV5-1 to TRBJ2-2, with D unclear. The length of the CDR3 is 14 residues. Germline V gene data show CDR1 as SGHRS and CDR2 as YFSETQ. Trimming left V 4 bases short and J 2 bases short, with 9 bases between.

This sequence joins TRBV6-6 and TRBJ2-1; D is possibly TRBD1 (6 bases). The CDR3 length is 16 residues. From germline, CDR1 is MNHNY and CDR2 SVGAGI (reference sequence). V was cut by 1 base and J by 8 bases, with 18 bases left in between. The CDR3 region is CASSYLSWPGVDEQFF. The CDR3 region has the DNA TGTGCCAGCAGTTACTTAAGTTGGCCAGGGGTCGATGAGCAGTTCTTC.

The genes are TRBV12-5 and TRBJ1-4; D is unresolved. V lost 6 bases and J 10 bases, leaving 12 bases between the germline ends. Germline-derived CDR1 and CDR2 are LGHNT and FRNRAP. The CDR3 consists of 12 residues. CDR3 DNA: TGTGCTAGTGGCCAAGGGTCTGGAAAACTGTTTTTT. Its protein is CASGQGSGKLFF.

The J gene is TRBJ1-5, the V gene TRBV27; TRBD1 agrees at 10 bases. The CDR3 length is 14 residues. Germline CDR1 is MNHEY and CDR2 is SMNVEV (reference sequence). Trimming at V came to 6 bases and at J to 9 bases, leaving 8 bases not matched to a gene. The DNA for the CDR3 is TGTGCCAGCAGGCCCGGGACAGGGGTAGGGCCCCAGCATTTT. Its protein product is CASRPGTGVGPQHF.

The rearrangement joins TRBV10-1 to TRBJ2-7, with TRBD1 matching 9 bases. J was trimmed by 7 bases and V by 8 bases; bases with no gene match: 9. CDR3 length: 13 amino acids. CDR1 WNHNN and CDR2 SYGVQD come from the germline V gene (reference sequence). The CDR3 loop is CASFRQGVREQYF. CDR3 DNA: TGCGCCAGCTTCAGACAGGGGGTCAGGGAGCAGTACTTC.

This clone was recorded once. CDR3 in DNA: TGTGCCAGCAGCCCCAACGGCGGGGATAGGGGTGAGCAGTTCTTC. Its translation: CASSPNGGDRGEQFF. The chain combines TRBV9 with TRBJ2-1, with a tentative D call TRBD2 (6 bases). There are 15 residues in the CDR3. V was shortened by 4 bases and J by 9 bases, with 20 bases between the two germline ends. CDR1 is SGDLS and CDR2 is YYNGEE in the germline V gene. The variable domain in full, with the rest retrieved from reference TRBV9 and TRBJ2-1, is DSGVTQTPKHLITATGQRVTLRCSPRSGDLSVYWYQQSLDQGLQFLIQYYNGEERAKGNILERFSAQQFPDLHSELNLSSLELGDSALYFCASSPNGGDRGEQFFGPGTRLTVL.

The chain recombines TRBV4-1 with TRBJ2-2; the match to TRBD2 covers 9 bases. Germline V gene data show CDR1 as MGHRA and CDR2 as YSYEKL. The ends lost 8 bases at V and 5 bases at J; junction bases unmatched: 12. The CDR3 is 16 residues long. The CDR3 sequence: CASRASSGSETGELFF. CDR3 in DNA: TGCGCCAGCCGGGCCAGTAGCGGGAGTGAGACCGGGGAGCTGTTTTTT.

The chain has TRBV2 and TRBJ1-2; TRBD1 might be the D (6 bases). The CDR3 covers 16 residues. V was pared by 2 bases and J by 0 bases, with 13 bases between. CDR1 and CDR2 from the germline V gene are SNHLY and FYNNEI. Written as DNA, the CDR3 is TGTGCCAGCAGTGAACCTGGGACACCTACTAACTATGGCTACACCTTC. Its protein product is CASSEPGTPTNYGYTF.

The chain has TRBV10-3 and TRBJ1-1; TRBD1 might be the D (6 bases). Trimming left V 2 bases short and J 5 bases short, with 9 bases between. Looked up from germline, CDR1 is ENHRY and CDR2 is SYGVKD. The CDR3 is 13 amino acids. The CDR3 spells CAISEGGGTEAFF. The CDR3 DNA follows: TGTGCCATCAGTGAGGGAGGGGGGACTGAAGCTTTCTTT.

The CDR3 region has the DNA TGTGCCAGCAGCCGACAGGGGGTCTACGAGCAGTACTTC. This translates into CASSRQGVYEQYF. The chain employs TRBV27 and TRBJ2-7; 9 bases agree with TRBD1. CDR3 length equals 13 residues. V was pared by 6 bases and J by 3 bases, with 3 bases of the junction left unmatched. CDR1 and CDR2 from the germline V gene are MNHEY and SMNVEV (reference sequence).

The CDR3 DNA sequence: TGTGCCAGCAGCCCCCTAGTTGAGACAGGGAGAGTCTATGAGCAGTTCTTC. Translated: CASSPLVETGRVYEQFF. The chain is built from TRBV7-9 and TRBJ2-1, with TRBD1 matching 7 bases. The junction had 18 bases not matched to a gene; V was cut back by 5 bases and J by 8 bases. The CDR3 loop spans 17 amino acids. Germline V gene sequence: CDR1 SEHNR, CDR2 FQNEAQ (reference sequence).

This rearrangement joins TRBV7-3 to TRBJ2-3; the match to TRBD2 covers 11 bases. The junction had 18 bases not matched to a gene; V was cut back by 4 bases and J by 6 bases. The CDR3 is 19 residues long. CDR1 is SGHTA, CDR2 FQGTGA, per germline. The CDR3 nucleotides read TGTGCCAGCAGCTCGATCGTATTAACTAGCGGGAGAATATCCGATACGCAGTATTTT. This encodes CASSSIVLTSGRISDTQYF.

The V call is TRBV27, the J call TRBJ2-7; TRBD2 aligns across 8 bases. The CDR3 extends over 15 amino acids. Germline CDR1 MNHEY, CDR2 SMNVEV (reference sequence). The trim removed 2 bases at V and 2 bases at J, leaving 5 bases unmatched. CDR3 protein: CASSLRGTRTYEQYF. DNA of the CDR3: TGTGCCAGCAGTTTACGTGGGACTAGGACCTACGAGCAGTACTTC.

V is TRBV4-1 and J is TRBJ2-1; 7 bases match TRBD1. The length of the CDR3 is 15 residues. From germline, CDR1 is MGHRA and CDR2 YSYEKL. With V trimmed by 0 bases and J by 3 bases, 2 bases remained unmatched. CDR3 protein: CASSQDRDSYNEQFF. The DNA for the CDR3 is TGCGCCAGCAGCCAAGATAGGGACAGCTACAATGAGCAGTTCTTC.

CDR3 in amino acids: CASSPRGSLQGTQYF. The CDR3 bases are TGTGCCAGCAGCCCCCGGGGCTCCCTCCAGGGGACCCAGTACTTC. The V and J genes are TRBV7-9 and TRBJ2-5; D is possibly TRBD1 or TRBD2 (5 bases each). Germline V gene data show CDR1 as SEHNR and CDR2 as FQNEAQ (reference sequence). CDR3 length equals 15 residues. V was cut by 5 bases and J by 7 bases, with 20 bases left in between.

V is TRBV4-1 and J is TRBJ1-2; D ambiguous. CDR1 and CDR2 (germline): MGHRA, YSYEKL. CDR3 length: 16 amino acids. Trimming removed 0 bases from V and 4 bases from J, with 15 bases in between. CDR3 coding DNA: TGCGCCAGCAGCCAAGATTTCGAGGGCTTGGGCTATGGCTACACCTTC. It specifies CASSQDFEGLGYGYTF.

CDR3 DNA: TGTGCCAGCAGCCGGCAGGGTGAATCACCCCTCCACTTT. It encodes CASSRQGESPLHF. V gene TRBV13 combines with J gene TRBJ1-6; D is possibly TRBD1 (5 bases). The germline gives CDR1 PRHDT, CDR2 FYEKMQ (reference sequence). CDR3 length: 13 amino acids. Trimming removed 5 bases at V and 10 bases at J, with 12 bases between. The full variable domain, with the rest looked up from reference TRBV13 and TRBJ1-6, is AAGVIQSPRHLIKEKRETATLKCYPIPRHDTVYWYQQGPGQDPQFLISFYEKMQSDKGSIPDRFSAQQFSDYHSELNMSSLELGDSALYFCASSRQGESPLHFGNGTRLTVT.

The V call is TRBV7-9, the J call TRBJ1-1, with TRBD1 matching over 10 bases. There are 14 residues in the CDR3. V lost 5 bases, J lost 5 bases, and 5 bases stayed unmatched. Germline CDR1 and CDR2: SEHNR and FQNEAQ (reference sequence). The CDR3 nucleotides read TGTGCCAGCAGCGTCACGGGACAGGGGACTGAAGCTTTCTTT. Amino acid sequence: CASSVTGQGTEAFF.

The chain employs TRBV9 and TRBJ1-2; D is unresolved. The V and J ends lost 0 bases and 0 bases respectively, with 9 bases between them. CDR1 and CDR2 from the germline V gene are SGDLS and YYNGEE. The CDR3 covers 15 residues. The CDR3 is CASSVVSGANYGYTF. Here the CDR3 DNA reads TGTGCCAGCAGCGTAGTTAGCGGAGCTAACTATGGCTACACCTTC.

V usage is TRBV12-5 and J usage is TRBJ2-1; 9 bases fit TRBD2. The junction had 24 bases not matched to a gene; V was cut back by 8 bases and J by 7 bases. This CDR3 is built from 19 residues. Germline V lookup: CDR1 LGHNT, CDR2 FRNRAP. This chain's CDR3 is CASTPGSGGYRREGNEQFF. The CDR3 DNA sequence: TGTGCTAGTACCCCCGGTTCTGGGGGTTATAGGCGGGAGGGGAATGAGCAGTTCTTC.